This entry lists 21 T cell receptor beta chains sequenced from one sample in a study of blood T cell repertoires in COVID-19. Clones were sequenced by immunoSEQ multiplex PCR, and TCRdb holds only the in-frame ones, with some missing. This sample has approximately 130,000 clones, with over 80% found just once. The specimen sequenced was PBMCs or T cells enriched from blood (not recorded which). The receptors stem from a man aged 25-45 years who had recovered from COVID-19.

The chain uses TRBV7-9 and TRBJ2-5; D perhaps matches TRBD2 (6 bases). The CDR3 extends over 15 amino acids. The V end was cut by 5 bases, the J end by 5 bases, with 18 bases between. The germline gives CDR1 SEHNR, CDR2 FQNEAQ (reference sequence). The CDR3 protein is CASSPRTGGRETQYF. The CDR3 DNA sequence: TGTGCCAGCAGCCCCCGGACTGGGGGGAGGGAGACCCAGTACTTC.

The genes are TRBV7-9 and TRBJ1-5, with 7 bases identical to TRBD1. The CDR3 totals 15 residues. The V and J ends lost 5 bases and 3 bases, in that order; junction bases with no gene match: 7. CDR1 SEHNR and CDR2 FQNEAQ come from the germline V gene (reference sequence). The CDR3 here is CASSPGDSSNQPQHF. DNA for the CDR3: TGTGCCAGCAGCCCTGGGGACAGCTCCAATCAGCCCCAGCATTTT.

V gene TRBV13 combines with J gene TRBJ2-7; D is unclear. The CDR3 length is 14 residues. Per germline, CDR1 PRHDT and CDR2 FYEKMQ (reference sequence). V was shortened by 5 bases and J by 5 bases, with 16 bases between the two germline ends. CDR3 protein: CASSPPGLIHEQYV. CDR3 nucleotide sequence: TGTGCCAGCAGCCCACCAGGTTTGATTCACGAGCAGTACGTC.

The chain uses TRBV2 and TRBJ1-5, with D hard to call. Germline V gene lookup returns CDR1 SNHLY and CDR2 FYNNEI. This CDR3 has 15 amino acids. V was shortened by 2 bases and J by 1 base, with 9 bases between the two germline ends. The CDR3 DNA reads TGTGCCAGCAGTGAAACCAGGCAAAGCAATCAGCCCCAGCATTTT. Residues: CASSETRQSNQPQHF.

The chain recombines TRBV5-4 with TRBJ2-3, with D perhaps TRBD2 (6 bases). The CDR3 is made up of 14 amino acids. Germline CDR1 is SGHNT and CDR2 is YYREEE (reference sequence). V was shortened by 4 bases and J by 5 bases, with 14 bases between the two germline ends. The CDR3 DNA is TGTGCCAGCAGCCTAGGAGGGATGAAAGATACGCAGTATTTT. The encoded protein is CASSLGGMKDTQYF.

This chain connects TRBV7-3 to TRBJ1-6; no definite D call. Trimming pared 1 base from V and 10 bases from J, leaving 8 bases between. The V gene's germline CDR1 is SGHTA and CDR2 FQGTGA. The CDR3 contains 13 residues. The CDR3 coding sequence is TGTGCCAGCAGCTTAAATTCGGGATCACCCCTCCACTTT. It yields the protein CASSLNSGSPLHF.

The chain is built from TRBV19 and TRBJ2-1; tentative D call: TRBD1 (5 bases). The CDR3 extends over 16 amino acids. CDR1 is LNHDA, CDR2 SQIVND, per germline (reference sequence). Between the trimmed V and J ends, which lost 7 bases and 0 bases, there was a span of 16 bases. DNA of the CDR3: TGTGCCAGTAACCCCGCTCCAGGGAACTCCTACAATGAGCAGTTCTTC. This translates into CASNPAPGNSYNEQFF.

CDR3 nucleotides: TGTGCCAGCAGCTTGCGGGGAAACAGGGCCGATCAGCCCCAGCATTTT. It is translated as CASSLRGNRADQPQHF. The chain is built from TRBV5-6 and TRBJ1-5; weak D call: TRBD1 (6 bases). The CDR3 has 16 residues. Trimming shortened V by 1 base and J by 5 bases, and 16 bases separated the two germline ends. Germline CDR1 SGHDT, CDR2 YYEEEE.

The gene calls are TRBV5-5 and TRBJ1-2; maybe TRBD1 (6 bases). The germline gives CDR1 SGHKS, CDR2 YYEKEE (reference sequence). The CDR3 is made up of 14 amino acids. V was shortened by 5 bases and J by 4 bases, with 15 bases between the two germline ends. CDR3 nucleotides: TGTGCCAGCAGGACCGGGACACTCGTCTATGGCTACACCTTC. This sequence encodes CASRTGTLVYGYTF.

This clone was observed a few times. The chain couples TRBV6-5 to TRBJ1-2; 8 nucleotides agree with TRBD1. The CDR3 spans 15 residues. Germline V gene lookup returns CDR1 MNHEY and CDR2 SVGAGI. J lost 2 bases, V lost 0 bases, and 2 bases had no gene match. The CDR3 coding sequence is TGTGCCAGCAGTTACTCCCGGACAGGGAACTATGGCTACACCTTC. It codes for CASSYSRTGNYGYTF.

Only one count was recorded for this clone. The V gene is TRBV2, the J gene TRBJ2-2, with 13 bases lining up with TRBD2. Germline V gives CDR1 SNHLY, CDR2 FYNNEI. With V trimmed by 3 bases and J by 7 bases, 8 bases remained unmatched. This CDR3 is built from 17 residues. The DNA for the CDR3 is TGTGCCAGCAGTGAGAGGGGACTAGCGGGATCGGGCGGGGAGCTGTTTTTT. Translation gives CASSERGLAGSGGELFF.

The V gene is TRBV5-1, the J gene TRBJ2-1; 8 positions agree with TRBD1. Looked up from germline, CDR1 is SGHRS and CDR2 is YFSETQ. CDR3 length: 17 amino acids. V dropped 0 bases and J dropped 3; count of bases not matched to a gene: 8. The CDR3 sequence is CASSLAPTGAGYNEQFF. CDR3 nucleotides: TGCGCCAGCAGCTTGGCTCCGACAGGGGCCGGCTACAATGAGCAGTTCTTC. Full variable domain (rest looked up from reference TRBV5-1 and TRBJ2-1): KAGVTQTPRYLIKTRGQQVTLSCSPISGHRSVSWYQQTPGQGLQFLFEYFSETQRNKGNFPGRFSGRQFSNSRSEMNVSTLELGDSALYLCASSLAPTGAGYNEQFFGPGTRLTVL.

This clone has a single count. J is TRBJ2-3 and V is TRBV12-3 or TRBV12-4; 8 nucleotides align to TRBD2. With V trimmed by 7 bases and J by 5 bases, 5 bases remained unmatched. This CDR3 is built from 13 residues. The CDR3, as DNA: TGTGCCAGCACCCTGAGCGGGGGAGATACGCAGTATTTT. Its translation: CASTLSGGDTQYF.

This chain connects TRBV3-1 (or the pseudogene TRBV3-2) to TRBJ2-2; 10 bases match TRBD2. The CDR3 has 16 residues. After removal of 1 base from V and 7 bases from J, the junction contained 6 bases not matched to a gene. The V gene's germline CDR1 is LGHDT and CDR2 YNNKEL (reference sequence). The CDR3 sequence is CASSQGTSGRHGELFF. In DNA, the CDR3 is TGTGCCAGCAGCCAAGGGACTAGCGGCAGGCACGGGGAGCTGTTTTTT.

The chain combines TRBV19 with TRBJ1-2; D gene unclear. V was cut by 8 bases and J by 2 bases, with 18 bases left in between. The germline gives CDR1 LNHDA, CDR2 SQIVND (reference sequence). The CDR3 runs to 15 residues. CDR3 sequence reads: CASSAQRKSNYGYTF. The DNA for the CDR3 is TGTGCCAGTTCGGCTCAGCGGAAATCAAACTATGGCTACACCTTC.

This clone was seen only once. The chain employs TRBV5-5 and TRBJ2-5; D might be TRBD1 (6 bases). The CDR3 has 16 amino acids. Germline CDR1 and CDR2: SGHKS and YYEKEE (reference sequence). Trimming removed 1 base at V and 4 bases at J, with 17 bases between. The DNA of the CDR3 is TGTGCCAGCAGCTTGAGACAGTTAAGGGGGAGAGAGACCCAGTACTTC. Encoded protein: CASSLRQLRGRETQYF.

The J gene is TRBJ1-5, the V gene TRBV27; D call uncertain. The V and J ends lost 1 base and 2 bases respectively, with 6 bases between them. This CDR3 is 14 amino acids long. CDR1 is MNHEY, CDR2 SMNVEV, per germline (reference sequence). The CDR3 region is CASSLWGGNQPQHF. CDR3 nucleotides: TGTGCCAGCAGTTTATGGGGAGGCAATCAGCCCCAGCATTTT.

J is TRBJ1-5 and V is TRBV4-1; 9 bases line up with TRBD1. The CDR3 spans 16 residues. V shed 0 bases, J shed 2 bases, and the junction held 2 bases outside the gene matches. Looked up from germline, CDR1 is MGHRA and CDR2 is YSYEKL. The chain's CDR3 is CASSQEGQGGNQPQHF. In nucleotides, the CDR3 is TGCGCCAGCAGCCAAGAGGGACAGGGTGGCAATCAGCCCCAGCATTTT.

This chain uses TRBV28 with TRBJ1-4, with 8 nucleotides matching TRBD1. The CDR3 loop spans 14 amino acids. Germline CDR1 is MDHEN and CDR2 is SYDVKM. The V segment lost 7 bases and the J segment 7 bases; nucleotides outside the gene matches: 8. The CDR3 region has the DNA TGTGCCAGCACCGGACAGGGAGGTGTTGAAAAACTGTTTTTT. Protein product: CASTGQGGVEKLFF.

The V and J genes are TRBV5-6 and TRBJ1-6; D gene uncertain. CDR1 is SGHDT and CDR2 is YYEEEE in the germline V gene. The CDR3 contains 13 residues. Trimming removed 3 bases from V and 14 bases from J, with 15 bases in between. CDR3 sequence (DNA): TGTGCCAGCAGCTATAGCTCCGCCGGGGCCCTCCACTTT. It translates to CASSYSSAGALHF.

This rearrangement joins TRBV27 to TRBJ2-5; D is possibly TRBD1 (6 bases). V was pared by 5 bases and J by 1 base, with 14 bases between. CDR1 is MNHEY and CDR2 is SMNVEV in the germline V gene (reference sequence). The CDR3 contains 15 residues. The CDR3 here is CASSPRDTLQETQYF. In DNA, the CDR3 is TGTGCCAGCAGTCCCCGGGACACTCTCCAAGAGACCCAGTACTTC.